This T cell receptor beta chain was identified during a study of cytomegalovirus exposure and HLA in healthy donors. PCR primers comprised 60 Vbeta and 13 Jbeta primers. Sequencing was performed with immunoSEQ multiplex PCR; in TCRdb, only in-frame clones are kept and a portion is missing. Here the sample table reports more than 95,000 clones. Study conclusions and caveats: Data from an earlier analysis indicated that most TCR beta V segments were productive either about 87% or about 30% of the time. The investigators catalogued 150 to 200 TCR beta chains as cytomegalovirus-associated.

About this clone: Antigen: not known.

This CDR3 region has 15 residues. The V segment lost 6 bases and the J segment 4 bases; nucleotides outside the gene matches: 7. The germline gives CDR1 MNHEY, CDR2 SVGAGI. This TCR was sampled from a man aged 40-49 years in good health and CMV-seronegative. This chain joins TRBV6-5 and TRBJ1-5; 9 bases are a match to TRBD1. The source material was PBMCs. This CDR3 reads CASSPDRGRNQPQHF. CDR3 sequence (DNA): TGTGCCAGCAGCCCGGACAGGGGAAGGAATCAGCCCCAGCATTTT.